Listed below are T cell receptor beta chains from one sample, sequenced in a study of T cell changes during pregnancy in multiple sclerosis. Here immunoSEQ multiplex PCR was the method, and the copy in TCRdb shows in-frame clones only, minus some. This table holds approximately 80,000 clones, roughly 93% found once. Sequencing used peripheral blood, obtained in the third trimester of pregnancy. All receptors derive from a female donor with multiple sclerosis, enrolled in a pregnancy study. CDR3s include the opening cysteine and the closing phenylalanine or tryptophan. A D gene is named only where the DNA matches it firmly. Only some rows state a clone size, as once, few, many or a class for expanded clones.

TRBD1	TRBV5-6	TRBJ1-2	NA	TGTGCCAGCAGCCCCGGACAGGGCAACTATGGCTACACCTTC	CASSPGQGNYGYTF
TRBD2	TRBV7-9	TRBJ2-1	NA	TGTGCCAGCAGCTTAGTGGGGGCGGGGGGCATCTACAATGAGCAGTTCTTC	CASSLVGAGGIYNEQFF
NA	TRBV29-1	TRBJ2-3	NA	TGCAGCGTTGTAGTATGGGAAGGGGATGGAGATACGCAGTATTTT	CSVVVWEGDGDTQYF
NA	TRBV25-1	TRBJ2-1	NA	TGTGCCAGCAGTGAACCAGGGTTTTACAATGAGCAGTTCTTC	CASSEPGFYNEQFF
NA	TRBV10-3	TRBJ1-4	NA	TGTGCCATCGCGAACGGGGGAGAAAAACTGTTTTTT	CAIANGGEKLFF
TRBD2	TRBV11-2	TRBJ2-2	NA	TGTGCCAGCAGCATTAGTAGCGGGGGGGCGATCGGGGAGCTGTTTTTT	CASSISSGGAIGELFF
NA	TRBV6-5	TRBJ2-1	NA	TGTGCCAGCAGTTACTCGAGGGCAGTATACAATGAGCAGTTCTTC	CASSYSRAVYNEQFF
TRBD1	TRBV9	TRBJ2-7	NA	TGTGCCAGCAGCGGAGGTCCGAACAGGGGGAGCTCCTACGAGCAGTACTTC	CASSGGPNRGSSYEQYF
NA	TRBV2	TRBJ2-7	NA	TGTGCCAGCAGTGACCTGGCCGACGAGCAGTACTTC	CASSDLADEQYF
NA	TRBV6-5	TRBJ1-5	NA	TGTGCCAGCAGTTACTCGTCACCAGATAGCAATCAGCCCCAGCATTTT	CASSYSSPDSNQPQHF
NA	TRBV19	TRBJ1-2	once	TGTGCCAGTAGTATAGCAAACAGGGCTGGCTACACCTTC	CASSIANRAGYTF
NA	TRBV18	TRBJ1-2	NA	TGTGCCAGCTCACTAGTCCGGGAAAGAAATTATGGCTACACCTTC	CASSLVRERNYGYTF
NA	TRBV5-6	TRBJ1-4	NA	TGTGCCAGCAGCTTGGTCTCAGGGGAAAACGAAAAACTGTTTTTT	CASSLVSGENEKLFF
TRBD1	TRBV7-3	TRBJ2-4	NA	TGTGCCAGCAGCCCGACAGGGGGCGCTTCGGCCAAAAACATTCAGTACTTC	CASSPTGGASAKNIQYF
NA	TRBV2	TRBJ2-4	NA	TGTGCCAGCAGATTGGACATACGAGCCAAAAACATTCAGTACTTC	CASRLDIRAKNIQYF
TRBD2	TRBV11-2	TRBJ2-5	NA	TGTGCCAGCAGCTTGTCCGGCGGGGGATGGGATGAGACCCAGTACTTC	CASSLSGGGWDETQYF
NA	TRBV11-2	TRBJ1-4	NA	TGTGCCAGCAGCCCAGGATGGGGCGCGGCTGAAAAACTGTTTTTT	CASSPGWGAAEKLFF
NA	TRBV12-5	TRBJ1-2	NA	TGTGCTAGTGGTCATCAGGGTTCCCTCTATGGCTACACCTTC	CASGHQGSLYGYTF
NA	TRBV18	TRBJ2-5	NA	TGTGCCAGCTCACCAAAGGGGGGGGAAGAGACCCAGTACTTC	CASSPKGGEETQYF
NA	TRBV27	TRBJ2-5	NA	TGTGCCAGCAGTCCTCAGGGTAGGCAAGAGACCCAGTACTTC	CASSPQGRQETQYF
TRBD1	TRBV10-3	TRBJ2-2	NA	TGTGCCATAGGACAGGGCCCTCCTCCGGGGGAGCTGTTTTTT	CAIGQGPPPGELFF
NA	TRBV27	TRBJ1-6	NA	TGTGCCAGCCGACAGGATAATTCACCCCTCCACTTT	CASRQDNSPLHF
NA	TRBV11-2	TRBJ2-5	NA	TGTGCCAGCAGCTTCGCGGTGGAGACCCAGTACTTC	CASSFAVETQYF